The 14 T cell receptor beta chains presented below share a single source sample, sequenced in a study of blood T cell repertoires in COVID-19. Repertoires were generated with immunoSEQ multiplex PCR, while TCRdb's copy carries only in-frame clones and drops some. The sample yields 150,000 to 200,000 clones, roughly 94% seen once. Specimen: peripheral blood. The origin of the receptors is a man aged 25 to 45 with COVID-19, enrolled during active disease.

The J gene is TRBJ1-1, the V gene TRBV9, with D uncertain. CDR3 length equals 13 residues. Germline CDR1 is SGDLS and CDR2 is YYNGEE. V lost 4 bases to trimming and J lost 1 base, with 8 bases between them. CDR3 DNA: TGTGCCAGCAGCCCAACAGCGAACACTGAAGCTTTCTTT. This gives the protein CASSPTANTEAFF. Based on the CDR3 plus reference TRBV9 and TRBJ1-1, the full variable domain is DSGVTQTPKHLITATGQRVTLRCSPRSGDLSVYWYQQSLDQGLQFLIQYYNGEERAKGNILERFSAQQFPDLHSELNLSSLELGDSALYFCASSPTANTEAFFGQGTRLTVV.

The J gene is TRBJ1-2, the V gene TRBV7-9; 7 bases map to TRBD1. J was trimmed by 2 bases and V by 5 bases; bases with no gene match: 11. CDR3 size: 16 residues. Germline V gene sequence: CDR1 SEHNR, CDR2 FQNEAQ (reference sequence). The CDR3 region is CASSPGRQGLNYGYTF. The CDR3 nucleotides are TGTGCCAGCAGCCCCGGGCGACAGGGCCTCAACTATGGCTACACCTTC.

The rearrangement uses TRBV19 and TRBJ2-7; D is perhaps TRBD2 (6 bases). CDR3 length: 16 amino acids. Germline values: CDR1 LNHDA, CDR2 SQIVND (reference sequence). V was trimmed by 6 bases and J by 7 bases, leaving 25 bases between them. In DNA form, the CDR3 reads TGTGCCAGTAGCCCCATAGACAGACACAACGGAGGGGAGCAGTACTTC. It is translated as CASSPIDRHNGGEQYF.

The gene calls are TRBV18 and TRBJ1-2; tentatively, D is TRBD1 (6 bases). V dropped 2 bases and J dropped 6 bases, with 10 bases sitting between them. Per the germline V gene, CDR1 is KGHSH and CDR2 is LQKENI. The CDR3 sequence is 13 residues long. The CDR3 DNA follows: TGTGCCAGCTCACCATACAGGGAACATGGCTACACCTTC. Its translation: CASSPYREHGYTF.

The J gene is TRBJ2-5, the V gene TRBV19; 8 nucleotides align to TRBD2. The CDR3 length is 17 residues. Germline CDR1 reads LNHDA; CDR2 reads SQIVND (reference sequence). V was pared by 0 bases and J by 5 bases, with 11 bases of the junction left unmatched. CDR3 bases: TGTGCCAGTAGTATAGATGGACGGGGGGGCCCCGGGGAGACCCAGTACTTC. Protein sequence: CASSIDGRGGPGETQYF. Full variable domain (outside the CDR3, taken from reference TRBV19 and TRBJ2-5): DGGITQSPKYLFRKEGQNVTLSCEQNLNHDAMYWYRQDPGQGLRLIYYSQIVNDFQKGDIAEGYSVSREKKESFPLTVTSAQKNPTAFYLCASSIDGRGGPGETQYFGPGTRLLVL.

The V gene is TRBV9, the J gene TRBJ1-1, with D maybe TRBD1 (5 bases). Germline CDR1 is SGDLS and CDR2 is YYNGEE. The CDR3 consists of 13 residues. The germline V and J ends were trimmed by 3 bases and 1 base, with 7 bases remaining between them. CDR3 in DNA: TGTGCCAGCAGCGCAGGGCAGAACACTGAAGCTTTCTTT. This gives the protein CASSAGQNTEAFF.

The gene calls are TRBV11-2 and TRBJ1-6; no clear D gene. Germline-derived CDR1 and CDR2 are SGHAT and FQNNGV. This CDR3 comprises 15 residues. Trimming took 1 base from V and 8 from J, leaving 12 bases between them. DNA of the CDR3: TGTGCCAGCAGCTTAGTTCGGGGATCTTATTCACCCCTCCACTTT. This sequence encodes CASSLVRGSYSPLHF.

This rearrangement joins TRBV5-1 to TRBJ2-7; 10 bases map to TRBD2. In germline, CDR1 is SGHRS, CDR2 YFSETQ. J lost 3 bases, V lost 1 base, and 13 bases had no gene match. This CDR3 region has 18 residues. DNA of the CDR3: TGCGCCAGCAGCTTGATTAGCGGGGGGCTTACTTATTACTACGAGCAGTACTTC. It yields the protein CASSLISGGLTYYYEQYF.

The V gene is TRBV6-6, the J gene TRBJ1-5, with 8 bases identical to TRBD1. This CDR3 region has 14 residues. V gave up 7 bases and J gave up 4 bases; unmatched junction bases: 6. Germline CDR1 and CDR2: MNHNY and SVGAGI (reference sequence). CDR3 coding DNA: TGTGCCAGCACCCTGGACAGGGCAAATCAGCCCCAGCATTTT. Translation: CASTLDRANQPQHF.

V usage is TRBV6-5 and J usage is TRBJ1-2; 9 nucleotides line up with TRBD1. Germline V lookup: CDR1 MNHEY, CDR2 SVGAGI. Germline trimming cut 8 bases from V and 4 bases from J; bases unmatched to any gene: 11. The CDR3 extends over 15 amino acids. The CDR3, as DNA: TGTGCCAGCGGACAGGGGCTTGGACGAATCTATGGCTACACCTTC. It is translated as CASGQGLGRIYGYTF.

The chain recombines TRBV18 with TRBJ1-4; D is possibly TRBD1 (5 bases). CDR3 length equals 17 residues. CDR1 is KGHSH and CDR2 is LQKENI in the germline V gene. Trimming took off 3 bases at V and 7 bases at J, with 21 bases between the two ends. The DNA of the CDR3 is TGTGCCAGCTCACCGGTTTTTGAAGGGGCCTCCTCTGAAAAACTGTTTTTT. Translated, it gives CASSPVFEGASSEKLFF. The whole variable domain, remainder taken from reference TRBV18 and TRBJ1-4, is NAGVMQNPRHLVRRRGQEARLRCSPMKGHSHVYWYRQLPEEGLKFMVYLQKENIIDESGMPKERFSAEFPKEGPSILRIQQVVRGDSAAYFCASSPVFEGASSEKLFFGSGTQLSVL.

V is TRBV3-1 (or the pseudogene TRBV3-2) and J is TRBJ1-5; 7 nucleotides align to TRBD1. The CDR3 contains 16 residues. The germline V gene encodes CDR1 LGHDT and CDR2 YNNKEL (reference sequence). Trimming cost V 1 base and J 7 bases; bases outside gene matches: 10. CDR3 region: CASSQAGGGKGQPQHF. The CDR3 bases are TGTGCCAGCAGCCAAGCGGGAGGGGGCAAAGGGCAGCCCCAGCATTTT.

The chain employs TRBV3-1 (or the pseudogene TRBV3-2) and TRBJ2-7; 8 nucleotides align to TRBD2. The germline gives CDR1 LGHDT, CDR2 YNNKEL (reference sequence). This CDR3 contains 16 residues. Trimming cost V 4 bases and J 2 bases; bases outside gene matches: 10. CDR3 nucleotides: TGTGCCAGCAGCCCTGGCGTGTTAGCGGGGACCTACGAGCAGTACTTC. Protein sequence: CASSPGVLAGTYEQYF.

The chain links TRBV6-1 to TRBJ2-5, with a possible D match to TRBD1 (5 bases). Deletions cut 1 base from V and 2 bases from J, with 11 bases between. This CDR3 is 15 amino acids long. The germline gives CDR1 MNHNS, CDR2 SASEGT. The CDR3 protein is CASSEVGRDQETQYF. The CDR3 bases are TGTGCCAGCAGTGAAGTCGGCAGGGATCAAGAGACCCAGTACTTC.